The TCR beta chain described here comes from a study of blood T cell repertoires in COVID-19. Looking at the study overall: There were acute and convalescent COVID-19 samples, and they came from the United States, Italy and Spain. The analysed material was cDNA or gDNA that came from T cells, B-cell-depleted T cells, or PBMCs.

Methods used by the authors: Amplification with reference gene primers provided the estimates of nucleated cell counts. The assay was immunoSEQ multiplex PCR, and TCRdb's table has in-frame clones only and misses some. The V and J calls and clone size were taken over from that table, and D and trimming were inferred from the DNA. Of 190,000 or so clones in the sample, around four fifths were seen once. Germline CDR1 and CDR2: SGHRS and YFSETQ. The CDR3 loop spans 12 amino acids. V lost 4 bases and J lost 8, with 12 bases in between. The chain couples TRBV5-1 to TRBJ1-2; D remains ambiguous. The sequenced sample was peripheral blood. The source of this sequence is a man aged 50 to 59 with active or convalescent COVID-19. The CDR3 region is CASSPGLEGYTF. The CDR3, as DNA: TGCGCCAGCAGCCCTGGGTTGGAGGGCTACACCTTC. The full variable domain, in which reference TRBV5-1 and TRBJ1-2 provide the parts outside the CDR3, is KAGVTQTPRYLIKTRGQQVTLSCSPISGHRSVSWYQQTPGQGLQFLFEYFSETQRNKGNFPGRFSGRQFSNSRSEMNVSTLELGDSALYLCASSPGLEGYTFGSGTRLTVV.